A single sample gave rise to the 23 T cell receptor beta chains below, sequenced in a study of blood T cell repertoires in COVID-19. Sequencing was performed with immunoSEQ multiplex PCR; in TCRdb, only in-frame clones are kept and a portion is missing. The profile shows 30,000 to 50,000 clones, around three quarters of them singletons. Sequencing was done on a sample of peripheral blood. These receptors all stem from a man of 80 years or more with active or convalescent COVID-19.

The V and J genes are TRBV28 and TRBJ1-1; 8 nucleotides line up with TRBD1. This CDR3 comprises 17 residues. V shed 1 base, J shed 4 bases, and the junction held 11 bases outside the gene matches. In germline, CDR1 is MDHEN, CDR2 SYDVKM. Here the CDR3 reads CASSLLIPGGAGTEAFF. For the CDR3, the DNA is TGTGCCAGCAGTTTATTAATCCCAGGGGGCGCGGGCACTGAAGCTTTCTTT.

To note about this clone: An end of the junction does not agree with germline; a read error may underlie this. This chain joins TRBV24-1 and TRBJ1-2, with 8 bases aligning to TRBD1. The germline CDR1 and CDR2 sequences are KGHDR and SFDVKD. This CDR3 has 14 amino acids. CDR3 DNA sequence: TGTGCCACCAGCGAGACAGGGGCGAACTATGGTTACACCTTC. Translated: CATSETGANYGYTF.

The genes are TRBV28 and TRBJ1-1; tentative D call: TRBD1 (6 bases). This CDR3 comprises 16 residues. From germline, CDR1 is MDHEN and CDR2 SYDVKM. V lost 6 bases and J lost 4, with 21 bases in between. This CDR3 is CASSHHPQGRGTEAFF. The CDR3 DNA reads as TGTGCCAGCAGCCACCATCCCCAGGGGCGAGGCACTGAAGCTTTCTTT. Looking up the rest from reference TRBV28 and TRBJ1-1 gives the full variable domain: DVKVTQSSRYLVKRTGEKVFLECVQDMDHENMFWYRQDPGLGLRLIYFSYDVKMKEKGDIPEGYSVSREKKERFSLILESASTNQTSMYLCASSHHPQGRGTEAFFGQGTRLTVV.

The chain links TRBV6-5 to TRBJ2-7; 9 nucleotides agree with TRBD2. After removal of 0 bases from V and 0 bases from J, the junction contained 3 bases not matched to a gene. The CDR3 extends over 16 amino acids. Germline CDR1 reads MNHEY; CDR2 reads SVGAGI. CDR3: CASSYSKTSGSYEQYF. CDR3 sequence (DNA): TGTGCCAGCAGTTACTCGAAGACTAGCGGCTCCTACGAGCAGTACTTC.

V gene TRBV2 combines with J gene TRBJ1-4, with TRBD1 identical over 7 bases. V gave up 6 bases and J gave up 10 bases; unmatched junction bases: 11. The CDR3 covers 14 residues. CDR1 SNHLY and CDR2 FYNNEI come from the germline V gene. The CDR3 sequence: CASRTGTAFGKLFF. The DNA of the CDR3 is TGTGCCAGCAGGACCGGGACAGCGTTCGGAAAACTGTTTTTT.

The rearrangement uses TRBV5-4 and TRBJ2-1, with 10 positions matching TRBD2. The CDR3 has 16 residues. The V gene's germline CDR1 is SGHNT and CDR2 YYREEE (reference sequence). Trimming at V came to 0 bases and at J to 8 bases, leaving 8 bases not matched to a gene. CDR3 amino acids: CASSLAGLAGVYEQFF. DNA of the CDR3: TGTGCCAGCAGCTTGGCGGGGCTAGCGGGAGTGTATGAGCAGTTCTTC. Full variable domain (outside the CDR3, taken from reference TRBV5-4 and TRBJ2-1): ETGVTQSPTHLIKTRGQQVTLRCSSQSGHNTVSWYQQALGQGPQFIFQYYREEENGRGNFPPRFSGLQFPNYSSELNVNALELDDSALYLCASSLAGLAGVYEQFFGPGTRLTVL.

This chain joins TRBV2 and TRBJ1-4; the D gene is possibly TRBD1 (6 bases). V was clipped by 3 bases and J by 7 bases, with 12 bases between them. The CDR3 runs 14 residues. Germline lookup yields CDR1 SNHLY and CDR2 FYNNEI. The CDR3 bases are TGTGCCAGCAGTGAGCCAGGGGAGAGTGAAAAACTGTTTTTT. Amino acids: CASSEPGESEKLFF.

In its sample, this clone was seen a few times. The chain links TRBV4-3 to TRBJ2-5; D not certain. Trimming removed 0 bases at V and 6 bases at J, with 5 bases between. CDR1 LGHNA and CDR2 YSLEER come from the germline V gene. The length of the CDR3 is 12 residues. In nucleotides, the CDR3 is TGCGCCAGCAGCCAAGACTATCAGACCCAGTACTTC. Its protein product is CASSQDYQTQYF.

This clone was found a few times. The genes are TRBV5-1 and TRBJ1-4; 10 bases map to TRBD1. V lost 0 bases and J lost 6; bases outside the gene matches: 8. Germline V gene data show CDR1 as SGHRS and CDR2 as YFSETQ. This CDR3 has 17 amino acids. The CDR3 nucleotides read TGCGCCAGCAGCTTGGTCGGTCCGGGACAGGGGCATGAAAAACTGTTTTTT. This codes for CASSLVGPGQGHEKLFF.

The gene calls are TRBV29-1 and TRBJ2-1; 7 positions agree with TRBD1. CDR3 length equals 14 residues. Germline V gene lookup returns CDR1 SQVTM and CDR2 ANQGSEA. Germline trimming cut 4 bases from V and 3 bases from J; bases unmatched to any gene: 6. In DNA form, the CDR3 reads TGCAGCGTTGTCACGGACAGGAACTACAATGAGCAGTTCTTC. This codes for CSVVTDRNYNEQFF.

J is TRBJ1-5 and V is TRBV6-2 or TRBV6-3; 7 bases agree with TRBD1. V was clipped by 5 bases and J by 7 bases; unmatched bases: 14. The CDR3 totals 16 residues. Germline CDR1 MNHEY, CDR2 SVGEGT. The CDR3 DNA sequence: TGTGCCAGCAGTAGACATTTCACAGGGGACGGCCAGCCCCAGCATTTT. Protein sequence: CASSRHFTGDGQPQHF.

This rearrangement joins TRBV7-2 to TRBJ2-7; TRBD1 agrees at 7 bases. V was pared by 5 bases and J by 0 bases, with 4 bases of the junction left unmatched. The CDR3 is 14 residues long. Germline loops: CDR1 SGHTA, CDR2 FQGNSA. The CDR3 DNA follows: TGTGCCAGCAGCCCTCAGGGGGTCTCCTACGAGCAGTACTTC. It codes for CASSPQGVSYEQYF.

This clone was observed a single time. The chain carries TRBV28 and TRBJ2-1, with a weak D call TRBD2 (6 bases). The CDR3 covers 14 residues. Between the trimmed V and J ends, which lost 3 bases and 6 bases, there was a span of 12 bases. The germline gives CDR1 MDHEN, CDR2 SYDVKM. The CDR3 nucleotides are TGTGCCAGCAGTTTTGCGGGACTCATCAATGAGCAGTTCTTC. It codes for CASSFAGLINEQFF. Drawing the rest from reference TRBV28 and TRBJ2-1, the complete variable domain is DVKVTQSSRYLVKRTGEKVFLECVQDMDHENMFWYRQDPGLGLRLIYFSYDVKMKEKGDIPEGYSVSREKKERFSLILESASTNQTSMYLCASSFAGLINEQFFGPGTRLTVL.

The chain has TRBV19 and TRBJ1-5, with D possibly TRBD1 on 5 matching bases. CDR3 length: 14 residues. The V gene's germline CDR1 is LNHDA and CDR2 SQIVND (reference sequence). The germline V and J ends were trimmed by 4 bases and 6 bases, with 13 bases remaining between them. The CDR3 sequence is CASSTPGGGQPQHF. The CDR3 DNA follows: TGTGCCAGTAGTACCCCGGGGGGAGGTCAGCCCCAGCATTTT.

The CDR3 DNA reads TGCGCCAGCAGCCAGGGACAGGGAGGAAATCAGCCCCAGCATTTT. Translated: CASSQGQGGNQPQHF. This chain joins TRBV4-3 and TRBJ1-5; 9 bases agree with TRBD1. The V gene's germline CDR1 is LGHNA and CDR2 YSLEER. The ends lost 3 bases at V and 4 bases at J; junction bases unmatched: 4. This CDR3 is 15 amino acids long.

The chain joins TRBV12-3 or TRBV12-4 to TRBJ1-5; a possible D gene is TRBD1 (6 bases). Trimming stripped 5 bases from V and 5 bases from J, with 10 bases between. The CDR3 runs 13 residues. CDR3 residues: CASSPNRDQPQHF. The CDR3 nucleotides are TGTGCCAGCAGTCCAAACAGGGATCAGCCCCAGCATTTT.

V and J are TRBV27 and TRBJ1-6, with 7 bases aligning to TRBD1. The CDR3 consists of 14 residues. Losses at the gene ends were 6 bases for V and 7 bases for J; bases not matched to a gene: 6. Germline CDR1 reads MNHEY; CDR2 reads SMNVEV (reference sequence). CDR3 protein: CASSKDRNNSPLHF. DNA for the CDR3: TGTGCCAGCAGCAAGGACAGGAACAATTCACCCCTCCACTTT.

This clone was observed once. This rearrangement joins TRBV3-1 (or the pseudogene TRBV3-2) to TRBJ1-2, with TRBD1 matching 7 bases. The V gene end was trimmed by 0 bases and the J gene end by 6 bases; junction bases not matched to a gene: 7. The CDR3 extends over 15 amino acids. Germline V gene sequence: CDR1 LGHDT, CDR2 YNNKEL (reference sequence). As DNA, the CDR3 is TGTGCCAGCAGCCAAGAAGCGACAGGGTATCATGGCTACACCTTC. Translation: CASSQEATGYHGYTF.

This rearrangement joins TRBV9 to TRBJ1-2, with unresolved D. The length of the CDR3 is 14 residues. CDR1 SGDLS and CDR2 YYNGEE come from the germline V gene. Trimming stripped 0 bases from V and 2 bases from J, with 8 bases between. In DNA form, the CDR3 reads TGTGCCAGCAGCGTAGGTCCAGTCAACTATGGCTACACCTTC. Its protein is CASSVGPVNYGYTF.

The V gene is TRBV28, the J gene TRBJ2-1; no reliable D call. The CDR3 is made up of 15 amino acids. Germline values: CDR1 MDHEN, CDR2 SYDVKM. Trimming removed 7 bases from V and 2 bases from J, with 15 bases in between. CDR3: CASKWAAVTYNEQFF. The CDR3 nucleotides read TGTGCCAGCAAATGGGCTGCCGTCACCTACAATGAGCAGTTCTTC.

This chain uses TRBV19 with TRBJ2-7; D possibly corresponds to TRBD1 (6 bases). This CDR3 is built from 13 residues. Looked up from germline, CDR1 is LNHDA and CDR2 is SQIVND (reference sequence). The V end was cut by 6 bases, the J end by 5 bases, with 14 bases between. CDR3 coding DNA: TGTGCCAGTAGCAATGGGGGCATCCACGAGCAGTACTTC. It yields the protein CASSNGGIHEQYF.

This clone was counted only a few times. The chain is built from TRBV7-3 and TRBJ1-2, with TRBD1 matching 7 bases. Germline V gene data show CDR1 as SGHTA and CDR2 as FQGTGA. The V gene end was trimmed by 5 bases and the J gene end by 3 bases; junction bases not matched to a gene: 9. CDR3 length equals 15 residues. The chain's CDR3 is CASSARAGTDYGYTF. The CDR3 DNA reads TGTGCCAGCAGCGCACGTGCTGGGACAGACTATGGCTACACCTTC.

The chain links TRBV11-2 to TRBJ1-1; unclear D gene. Germline assignment: CDR1 SGHAT and CDR2 FQNNGV. V was clipped by 5 bases and J by 3 bases, with 10 bases between them. The CDR3 consists of 13 residues. DNA for the CDR3: TGTGCCAGCAGCCCCGACCGGGACACTGAAGCTTTCTTT. This translates into CASSPDRDTEAFF. Supplemented by reference TRBV11-2 and TRBJ1-1, the full variable domain reads EAGVAQSPRYKIIEKRQSVAFWCNPISGHATLYWYQQILGQGPKLLIQFQNNGVVDDSQLPKDRFSAERLKGVDSTLKIQPAKLEDSAVYLCASSPDRDTEAFFGQGTRLTVV.